Below, one TCR beta chain is given with its context. Its antigen remains unidentified. This CDR3 is built from 15 residues. Per the germline V gene, CDR1 is MGHRA and CDR2 is YSYEKL. Trimming took 4 bases from V and 1 from J; bases not matched to a gene: 5. These data are taken from a study of T-cell reconstitution after alpha-beta-depleted transplantation in children. Notes on the study in general: One year after transplant, T-cell counts and diversity came mostly from newly produced T cells. As was reported, about two months after transplant, alpha-beta T cells came from several hundred expanded graft clones. Some patients' high day-60 TCRbeta diversity was attributed to recipient cells surviving conditioning.

It was with unique molecular identifiers that the TCRbeta library was prepared. One entry per CDR3 protein, called by TCRdb with MiXCR from the PCR reads. The table has a few hundred thousand distinct CDR3 sequences, around 46% seen once. This clonotype originated in a girl aged 2-10 years with aplastic anemia, due to receive a stem cell transplant. The V and J genes are TRBV4-1 and TRBJ2-3; 7 bases fit TRBD1. Material: PBMCs, obtained before TCRalphabeta/CD19-depleted stem cell transplant. The CDR3 DNA sequence: TGCGCCAGCAGCCGACATGGACAGGGCACAGATACGCAGTATTTT. This gives the protein CASSRHGQGTDTQYF.